This T cell receptor beta chain was recorded in a study of cytomegalovirus exposure and HLA in healthy donors. Study background: Most donors, 70% to 85% of a few hundred genotyped, fell in the Caucasian-associated ancestry cluster.

Germline V lookup: CDR1 SGHRS, CDR2 YFSETQ. The ends lost 6 bases at V and 2 bases at J; junction bases unmatched: 5. The CDR3 sequence is 15 residues long. In this sample, this clone turned up a few times. Its antigen is still unknown. The PCR had 60 Vbeta and 13 Jbeta primers. TCRdb's table, derived via immunoSEQ multiplex PCR, lists solely in-frame clones and lacks some. The repertoire holds some 120,000 clones, more than 60% seen once, with over 3.5% in the top ten. Study-wide results and limits: Reportedly, TCR beta sequences accurately predicted HLA-A and HLA-B alleles in most subjects. At a 0.05 false discovery rate, a later analysis found 18,000 or so TCR beta sequences to be associated with HLA alleles.

The J gene is TRBJ2-5, the V gene TRBV5-1; 12 bases are a match to TRBD2. This TCR was sampled from a woman aged 40 to 49 in good health and CMV-seronegative. Sequenced material: PBMCs. The DNA of the CDR3 is TGCGCCAGCAAGTCCCTAGCGGGGGGGCAAGAGACCCAGTACTTC. This sequence encodes CASKSLAGGQETQYF.